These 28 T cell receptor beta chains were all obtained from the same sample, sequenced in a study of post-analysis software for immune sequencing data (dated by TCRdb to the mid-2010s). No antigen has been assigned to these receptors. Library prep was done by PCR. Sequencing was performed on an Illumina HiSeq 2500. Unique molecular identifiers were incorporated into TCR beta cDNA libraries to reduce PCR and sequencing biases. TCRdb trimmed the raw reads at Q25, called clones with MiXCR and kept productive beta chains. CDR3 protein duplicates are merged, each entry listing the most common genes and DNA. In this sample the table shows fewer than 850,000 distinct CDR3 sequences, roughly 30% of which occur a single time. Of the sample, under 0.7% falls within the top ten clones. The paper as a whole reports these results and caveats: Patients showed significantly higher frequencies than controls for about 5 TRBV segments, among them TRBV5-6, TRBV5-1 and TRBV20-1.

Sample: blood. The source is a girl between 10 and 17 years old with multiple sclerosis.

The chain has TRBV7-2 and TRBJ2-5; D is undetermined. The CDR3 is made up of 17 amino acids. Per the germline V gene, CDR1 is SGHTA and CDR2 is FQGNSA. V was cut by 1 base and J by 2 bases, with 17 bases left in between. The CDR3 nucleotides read TGTGCCAGCAGCTTAGGGTCCAGACCCCTGATTCAAGAGACCCAGTACTTC. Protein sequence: CASSLGSRPLIQETQYF.

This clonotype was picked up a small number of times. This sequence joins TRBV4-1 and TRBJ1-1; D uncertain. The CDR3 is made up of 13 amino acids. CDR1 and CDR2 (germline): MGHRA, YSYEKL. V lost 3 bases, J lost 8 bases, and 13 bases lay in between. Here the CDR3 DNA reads TGCGCCAGCAGCCACCCTGCGAGGAGGGAAGCTTTCTTT. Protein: CASSHPARREAFF.

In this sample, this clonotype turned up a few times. The CDR3 DNA sequence: TGTGCCAGCTCACCAACTACCTTACCGGGCTATGGCTACACCTTC. Amino acid sequence: CASSPTTLPGYGYTF. The chain is built from TRBV18 and TRBJ1-2; D uncertain. The V gene lost 2 bases and the J gene lost 4 bases, with 14 bases spanning the gap. There are 15 residues in the CDR3. CDR1 and CDR2 (germline): KGHSH, LQKENI. The variable domain in full, completed from reference TRBV18 and TRBJ1-2, reads NAGVMQNPRHLVRRRGQEARLRCSPMKGHSHVYWYRQLPEEGLKFMVYLQKENIIDESGMPKERFSAEFPKEGPSILRIQQVVRGDSAAYFCASSPTTLPGYGYTFGSGTRLTVV.

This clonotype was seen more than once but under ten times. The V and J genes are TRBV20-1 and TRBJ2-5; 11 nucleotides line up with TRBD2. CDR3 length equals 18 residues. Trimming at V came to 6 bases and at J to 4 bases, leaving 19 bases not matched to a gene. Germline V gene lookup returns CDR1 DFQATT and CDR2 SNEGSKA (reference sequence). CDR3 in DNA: TGCAGTGCCCCAAGTCCCCTAATAGCGGGAGGGCCGGGAGAGACCCAGTACTTC. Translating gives CSAPSPLIAGGPGETQYF.

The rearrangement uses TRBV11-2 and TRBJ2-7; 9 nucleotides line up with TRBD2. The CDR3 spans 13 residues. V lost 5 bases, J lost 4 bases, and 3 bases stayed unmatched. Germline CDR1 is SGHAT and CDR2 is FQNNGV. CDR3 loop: CASSSSGRYEQYF. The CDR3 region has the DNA TGTGCCAGCAGCAGTAGCGGGAGATACGAGCAGTACTTC.

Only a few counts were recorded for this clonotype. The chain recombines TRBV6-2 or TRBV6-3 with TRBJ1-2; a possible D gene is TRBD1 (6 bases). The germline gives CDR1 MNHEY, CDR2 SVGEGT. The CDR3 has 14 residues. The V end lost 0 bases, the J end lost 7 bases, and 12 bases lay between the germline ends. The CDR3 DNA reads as TGTGCCAGCAGTTACTCGGGGGGCCGACTTGGCTACACCTTC. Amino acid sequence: CASSYSGGRLGYTF.

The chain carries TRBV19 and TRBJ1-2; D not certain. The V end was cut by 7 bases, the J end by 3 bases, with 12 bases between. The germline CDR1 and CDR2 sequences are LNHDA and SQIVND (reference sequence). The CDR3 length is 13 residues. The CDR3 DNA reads TGTGCCAGTAAGAACAGAAATTACTATGGCTACACCTTC. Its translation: CASKNRNYYGYTF.

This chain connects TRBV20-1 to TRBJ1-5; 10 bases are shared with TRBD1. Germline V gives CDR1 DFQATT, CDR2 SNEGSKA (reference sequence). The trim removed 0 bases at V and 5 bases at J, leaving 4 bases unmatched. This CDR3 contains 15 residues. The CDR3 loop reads CSARDGGTGDQPQHF. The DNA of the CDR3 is TGCAGTGCTAGAGATGGAGGGACAGGGGATCAGCCCCAGCATTTT.

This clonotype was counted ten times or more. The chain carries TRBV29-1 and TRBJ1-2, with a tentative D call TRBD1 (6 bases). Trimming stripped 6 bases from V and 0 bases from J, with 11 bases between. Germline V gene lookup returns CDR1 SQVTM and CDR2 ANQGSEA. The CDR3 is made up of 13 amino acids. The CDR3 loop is CSVTTGANYGYTF. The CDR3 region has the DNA TGCAGCGTGACGACAGGAGCTAACTATGGCTACACCTTC.

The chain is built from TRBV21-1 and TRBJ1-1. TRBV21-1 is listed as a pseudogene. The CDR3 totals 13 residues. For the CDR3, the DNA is TGTGCCAGCGTCGGGCAGATGAACACTGAAGCTTTCTTT. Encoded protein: CASVGQMNTEAFF.

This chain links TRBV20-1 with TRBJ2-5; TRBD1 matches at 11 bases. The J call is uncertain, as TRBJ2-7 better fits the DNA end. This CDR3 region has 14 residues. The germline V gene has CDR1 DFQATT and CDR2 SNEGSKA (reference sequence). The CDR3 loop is CSAREDRGLHEQYF. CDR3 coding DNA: TGCAGTGCTAGAGAGGACAGGGGGCTCCACGAGCAGTACTTC.

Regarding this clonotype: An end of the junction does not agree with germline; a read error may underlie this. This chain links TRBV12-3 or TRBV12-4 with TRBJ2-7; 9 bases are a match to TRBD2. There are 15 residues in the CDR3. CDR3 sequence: CASSLAGKPPYEQYF. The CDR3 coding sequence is TGTGCCAGCAGTCTAGCGGGGAAGCCGCCCTACGAGCAGTACTTC.

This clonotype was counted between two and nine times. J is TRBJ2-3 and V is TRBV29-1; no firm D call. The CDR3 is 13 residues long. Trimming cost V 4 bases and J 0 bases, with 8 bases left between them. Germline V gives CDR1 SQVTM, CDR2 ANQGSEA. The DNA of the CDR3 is TGCAGCGTTGGGCAGTCTAGCACAGATACGCAGTATTTT. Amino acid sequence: CSVGQSSTDTQYF.

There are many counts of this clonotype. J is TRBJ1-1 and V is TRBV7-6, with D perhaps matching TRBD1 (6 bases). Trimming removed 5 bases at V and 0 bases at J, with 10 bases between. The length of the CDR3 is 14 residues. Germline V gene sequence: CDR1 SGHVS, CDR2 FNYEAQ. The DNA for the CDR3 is TGTGCCAGCAGCCCCACAGGGATGAACACTGAAGCTTTCTTT. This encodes CASSPTGMNTEAFF.

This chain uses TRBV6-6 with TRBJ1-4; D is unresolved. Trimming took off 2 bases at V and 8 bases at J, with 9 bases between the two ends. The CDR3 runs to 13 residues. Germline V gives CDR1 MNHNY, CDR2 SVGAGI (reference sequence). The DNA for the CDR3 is TGTGCCAGCAGTTACGGTCAGGAGGAAAAACTGTTTTTT. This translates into CASSYGQEEKLFF.

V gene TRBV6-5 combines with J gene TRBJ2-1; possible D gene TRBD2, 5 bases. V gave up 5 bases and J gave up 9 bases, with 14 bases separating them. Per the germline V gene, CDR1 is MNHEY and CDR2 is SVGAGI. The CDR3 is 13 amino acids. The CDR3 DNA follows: TGTGCCAGCAGTGACGGACTTTTAGGTGAGCAGTTCTTC. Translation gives CASSDGLLGEQFF.

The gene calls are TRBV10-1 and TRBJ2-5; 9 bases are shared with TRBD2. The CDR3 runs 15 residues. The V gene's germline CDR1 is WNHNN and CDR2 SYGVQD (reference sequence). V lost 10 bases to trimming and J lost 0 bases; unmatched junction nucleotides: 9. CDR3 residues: CATSPGLANQETQYF. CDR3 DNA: TGCGCCACTTCTCCGGGACTAGCCAACCAAGAGACCCAGTACTTC.

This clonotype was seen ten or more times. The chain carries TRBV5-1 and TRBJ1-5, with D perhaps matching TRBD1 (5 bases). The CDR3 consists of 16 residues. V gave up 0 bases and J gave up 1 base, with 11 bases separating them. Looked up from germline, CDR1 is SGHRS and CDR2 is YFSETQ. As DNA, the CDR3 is TGCGCCAGCAGCTTGGGATCTGGGGGAAGCAATCAGCCCCAGCATTTT. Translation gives CASSLGSGGSNQPQHF.

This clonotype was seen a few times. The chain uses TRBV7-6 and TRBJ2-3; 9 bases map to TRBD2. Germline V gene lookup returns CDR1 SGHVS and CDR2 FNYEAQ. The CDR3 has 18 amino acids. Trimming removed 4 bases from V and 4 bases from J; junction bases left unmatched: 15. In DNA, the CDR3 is TGTGCCAGCAGCTCAACACCTCTAGCGGGGTGGTTTCCAGATACGCAGTATTTT. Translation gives CASSSTPLAGWFPDTQYF.

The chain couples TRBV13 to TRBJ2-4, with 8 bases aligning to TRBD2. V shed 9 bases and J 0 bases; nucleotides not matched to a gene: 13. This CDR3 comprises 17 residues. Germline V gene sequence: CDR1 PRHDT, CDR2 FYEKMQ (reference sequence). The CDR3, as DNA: TGTGCCAGTAGCCTTAGCGGGGAGACACTAGCCAAAAACATTCAGTACTTC. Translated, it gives CASSLSGETLAKNIQYF.

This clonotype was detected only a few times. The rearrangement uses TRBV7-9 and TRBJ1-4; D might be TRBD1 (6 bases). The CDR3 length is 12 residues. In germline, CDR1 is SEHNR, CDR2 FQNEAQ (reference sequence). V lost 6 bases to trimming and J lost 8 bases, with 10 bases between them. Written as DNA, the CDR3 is TGTGCCAGCAGGGGGGCGGACGAAAAACTGTTTTTT. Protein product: CASRGADEKLFF.

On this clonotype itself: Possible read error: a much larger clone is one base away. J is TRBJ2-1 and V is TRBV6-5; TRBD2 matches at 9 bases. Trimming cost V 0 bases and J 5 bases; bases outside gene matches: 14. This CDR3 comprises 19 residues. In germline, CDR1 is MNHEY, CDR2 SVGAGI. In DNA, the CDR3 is TGTGCCAGCAGTTACTCGGGTAGACAGCGGGAGGCATCCCACAATGAGCAGTTCTTC. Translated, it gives CASSYSGRQREASHNEQFF.

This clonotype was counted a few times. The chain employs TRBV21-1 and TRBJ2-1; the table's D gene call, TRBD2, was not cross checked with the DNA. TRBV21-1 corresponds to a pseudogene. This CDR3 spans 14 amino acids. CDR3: CASSILFGEDEQFF. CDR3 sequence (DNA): TGTGCCAGCAGCATCCTTTTTGGGGAGGATGAGCAGTTCTTC.

CDR3 sequence reads: CASRPSRIGGLVGYTF. CDR3 in DNA: TGTGCCAGCAGGCCATCCCGTATAGGAGGACTCGTTGGCTACACCTTC. V gene TRBV25-1 combines with J gene TRBJ1-2; D call uncertain. This CDR3 region has 16 residues. V shed 6 bases and J shed 7 bases, with 24 bases lying between them. Germline CDR1 reads MGHDK; CDR2 reads SYGVNS.

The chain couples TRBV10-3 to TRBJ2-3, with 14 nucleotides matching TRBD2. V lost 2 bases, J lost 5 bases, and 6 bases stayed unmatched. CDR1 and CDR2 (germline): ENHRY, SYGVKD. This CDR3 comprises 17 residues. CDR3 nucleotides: TGTGCCATCAGTGAGAGTGGACTAGCGGGGGGCGTAGATACGCAGTATTTT. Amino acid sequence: CAISESGLAGGVDTQYF.

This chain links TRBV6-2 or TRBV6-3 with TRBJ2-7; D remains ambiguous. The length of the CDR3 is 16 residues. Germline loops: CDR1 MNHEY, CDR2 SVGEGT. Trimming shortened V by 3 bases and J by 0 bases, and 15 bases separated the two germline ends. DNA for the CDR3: TGTGCCAGCAGTTATGTCAGAACCAGAGTCTCCTACGAGCAGTACTTC. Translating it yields CASSYVRTRVSYEQYF.

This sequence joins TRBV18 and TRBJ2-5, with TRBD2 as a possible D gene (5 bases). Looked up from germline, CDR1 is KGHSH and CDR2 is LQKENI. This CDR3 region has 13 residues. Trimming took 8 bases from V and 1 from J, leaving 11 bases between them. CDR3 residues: CASTRALQETQYF. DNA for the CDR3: TGTGCCAGCACGCGGGCCCTCCAAGAGACCCAGTACTTC.

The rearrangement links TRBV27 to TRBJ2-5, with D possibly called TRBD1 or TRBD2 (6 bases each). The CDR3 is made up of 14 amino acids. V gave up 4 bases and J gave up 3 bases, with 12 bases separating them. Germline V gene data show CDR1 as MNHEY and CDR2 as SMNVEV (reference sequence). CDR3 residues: CASSYGGREETQYF. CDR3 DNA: TGTGCCAGCAGTTACGGGGGCCGGGAAGAGACCCAGTACTTC.